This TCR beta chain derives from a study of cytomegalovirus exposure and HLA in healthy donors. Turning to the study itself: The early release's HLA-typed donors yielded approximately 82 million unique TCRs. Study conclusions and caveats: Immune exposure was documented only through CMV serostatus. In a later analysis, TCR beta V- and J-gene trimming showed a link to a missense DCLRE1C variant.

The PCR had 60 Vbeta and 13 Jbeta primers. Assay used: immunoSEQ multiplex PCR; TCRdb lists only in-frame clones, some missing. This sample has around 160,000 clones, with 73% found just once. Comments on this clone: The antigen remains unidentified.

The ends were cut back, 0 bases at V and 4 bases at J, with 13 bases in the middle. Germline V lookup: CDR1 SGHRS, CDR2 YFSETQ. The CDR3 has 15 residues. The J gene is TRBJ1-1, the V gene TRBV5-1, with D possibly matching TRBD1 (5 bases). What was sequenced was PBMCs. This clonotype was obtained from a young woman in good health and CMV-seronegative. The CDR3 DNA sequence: TGCGCCAGCAGCTTGGCGGCAGGGCCCTCCACTGAAGCTTTCTTT. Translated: CASSLAAGPSTEAFF.